This T cell receptor beta chain was recorded in a study of T-cell reconstitution after alpha-beta-depleted transplantation in children. For TCRbeta, the library was prepared with unique molecular identifiers. TCRdb fed the PCR reads into MiXCR, producing one record per CDR3 protein. The table lists roughly 790,000 distinct CDR3 sequences, approximately 15% of them singletons. Germline CDR1 LGHNA, CDR2 YNFKEQ. This CDR3 region has 12 residues. Between the trimmed V and J ends, which lost 3 bases and 11 bases, there was a span of 11 bases. The chain combines TRBV4-2 with TRBJ2-1; no clear D gene. The source was PBMCs, mostly from graft donor cells, collected 360 days after TCRalphabeta/CD19-depleted stem cell transplant. The sequence came from a male patient aged 5 to 17 who had a stem cell transplant for acute lymphoblastic leukemia, so the T cells may come from the graft donor. The chain's CDR3 is CASSHLLRKQFF. The CDR3, as DNA: TGTGCCAGCAGCCATCTACTCCGAAAGCAGTTCTTC.